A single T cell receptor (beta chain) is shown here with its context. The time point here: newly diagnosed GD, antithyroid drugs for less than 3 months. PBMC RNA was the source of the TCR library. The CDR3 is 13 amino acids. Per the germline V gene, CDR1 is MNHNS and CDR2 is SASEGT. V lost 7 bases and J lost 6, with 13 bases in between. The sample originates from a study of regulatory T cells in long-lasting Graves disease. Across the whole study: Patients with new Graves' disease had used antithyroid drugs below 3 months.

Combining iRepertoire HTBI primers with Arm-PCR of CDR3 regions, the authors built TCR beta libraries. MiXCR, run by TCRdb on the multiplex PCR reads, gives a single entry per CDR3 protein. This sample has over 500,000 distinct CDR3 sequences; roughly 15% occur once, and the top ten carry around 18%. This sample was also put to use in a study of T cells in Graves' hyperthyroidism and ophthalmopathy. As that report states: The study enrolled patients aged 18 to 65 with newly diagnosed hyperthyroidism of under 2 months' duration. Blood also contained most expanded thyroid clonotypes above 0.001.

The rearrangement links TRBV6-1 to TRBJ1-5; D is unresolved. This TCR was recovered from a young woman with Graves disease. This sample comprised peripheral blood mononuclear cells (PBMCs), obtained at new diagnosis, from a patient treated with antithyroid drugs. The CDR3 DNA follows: TGTGCCAGCACCTTCGGAGAGGGTCAGCCCCAGCATTTT. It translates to CASTFGEGQPQHF.